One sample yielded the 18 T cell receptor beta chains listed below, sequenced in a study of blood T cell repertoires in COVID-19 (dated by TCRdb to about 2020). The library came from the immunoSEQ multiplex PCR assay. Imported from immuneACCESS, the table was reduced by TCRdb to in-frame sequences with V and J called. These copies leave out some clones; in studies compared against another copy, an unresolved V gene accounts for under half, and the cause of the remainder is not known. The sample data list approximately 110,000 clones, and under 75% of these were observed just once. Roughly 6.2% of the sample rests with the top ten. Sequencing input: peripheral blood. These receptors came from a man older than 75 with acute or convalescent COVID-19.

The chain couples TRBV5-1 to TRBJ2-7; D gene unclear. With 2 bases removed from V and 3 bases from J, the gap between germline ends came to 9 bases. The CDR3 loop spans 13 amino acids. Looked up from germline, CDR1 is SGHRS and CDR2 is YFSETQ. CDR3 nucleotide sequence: TGCGCCAGCAGCTTCGAGGCGGTCTACGAGCAGTACTTC. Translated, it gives CASSFEAVYEQYF.

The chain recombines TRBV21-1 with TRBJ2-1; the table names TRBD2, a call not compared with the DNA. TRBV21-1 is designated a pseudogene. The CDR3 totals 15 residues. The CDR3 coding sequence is TGTGCCAGCAGCAAATTAGCGGGATCCTACAATGAGCAGTTCTTC. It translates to CASSKLAGSYNEQFF.

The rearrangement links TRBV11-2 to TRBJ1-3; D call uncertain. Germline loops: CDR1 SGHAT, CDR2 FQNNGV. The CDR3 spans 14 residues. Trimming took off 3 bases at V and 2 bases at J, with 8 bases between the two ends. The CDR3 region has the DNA TGTGCCAGCAGCTTCGAGGGCCCTGGAAACACCATATATTTT. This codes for CASSFEGPGNTIYF.

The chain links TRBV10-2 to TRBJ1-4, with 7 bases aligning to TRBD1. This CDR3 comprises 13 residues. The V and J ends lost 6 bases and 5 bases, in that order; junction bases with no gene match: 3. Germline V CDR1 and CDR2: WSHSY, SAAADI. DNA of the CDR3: TGCGCCAGCAGAGGGACAGCAAATGAAAAACTGTTTTTT. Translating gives CASRGTANEKLFF.

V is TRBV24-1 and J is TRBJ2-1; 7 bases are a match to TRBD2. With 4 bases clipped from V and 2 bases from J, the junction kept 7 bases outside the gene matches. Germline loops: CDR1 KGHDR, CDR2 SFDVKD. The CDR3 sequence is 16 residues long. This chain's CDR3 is CATSDRRLAAYNEQFF. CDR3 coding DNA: TGTGCCACCAGTGACCGAAGACTAGCCGCCTACAATGAGCAGTTCTTC.

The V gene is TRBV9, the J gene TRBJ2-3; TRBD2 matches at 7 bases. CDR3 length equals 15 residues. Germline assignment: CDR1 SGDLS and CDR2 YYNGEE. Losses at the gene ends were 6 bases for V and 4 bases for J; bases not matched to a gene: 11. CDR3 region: CASKLSDGRSDTQYF. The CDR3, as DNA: TGTGCCAGCAAGCTGTCTGACGGGAGGTCAGATACGCAGTATTTT. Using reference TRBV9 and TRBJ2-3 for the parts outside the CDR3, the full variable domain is DSGVTQTPKHLITATGQRVTLRCSPRSGDLSVYWYQQSLDQGLQFLIQYYNGEERAKGNILERFSAQQFPDLHSELNLSSLELGDSALYFCASKLSDGRSDTQYFGPGTRLTVL.

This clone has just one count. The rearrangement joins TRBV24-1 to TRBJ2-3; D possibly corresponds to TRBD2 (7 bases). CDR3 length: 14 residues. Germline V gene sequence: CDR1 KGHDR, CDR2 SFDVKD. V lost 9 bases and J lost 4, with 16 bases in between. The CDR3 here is CATRGAGVADTQYF. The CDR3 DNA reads TGTGCCACCCGGGGGGCAGGGGTGGCAGATACGCAGTATTTT.

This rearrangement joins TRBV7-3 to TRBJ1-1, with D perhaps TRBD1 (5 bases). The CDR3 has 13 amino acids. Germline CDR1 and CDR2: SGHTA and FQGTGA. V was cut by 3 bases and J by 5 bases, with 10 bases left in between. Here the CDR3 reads CASSLLTDTEAFF. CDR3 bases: TGTGCCAGCAGCTTGTTGACAGATACTGAAGCTTTCTTT.

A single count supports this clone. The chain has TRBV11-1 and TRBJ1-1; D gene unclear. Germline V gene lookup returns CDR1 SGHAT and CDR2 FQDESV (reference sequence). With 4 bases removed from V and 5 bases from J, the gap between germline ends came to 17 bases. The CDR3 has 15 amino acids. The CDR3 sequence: CASSSEPSGRTEAFF. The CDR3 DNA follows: TGTGCCAGCAGCTCTGAGCCGAGCGGAAGGACTGAAGCTTTCTTT.

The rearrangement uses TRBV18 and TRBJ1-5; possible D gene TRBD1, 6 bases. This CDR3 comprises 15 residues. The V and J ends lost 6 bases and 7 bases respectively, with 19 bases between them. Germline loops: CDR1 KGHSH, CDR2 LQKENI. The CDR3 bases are TGTGCCAGCTCCCCCCAAGGGGGGGAGCGCCAGCCCCAGCATTTT. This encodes CASSPQGGERQPQHF.

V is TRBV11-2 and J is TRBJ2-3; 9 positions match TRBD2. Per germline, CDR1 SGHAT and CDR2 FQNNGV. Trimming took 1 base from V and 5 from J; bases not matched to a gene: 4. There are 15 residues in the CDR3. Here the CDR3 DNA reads TGTGCCAGCAGCTTAGGGACTAGCGCGGGAGATACGCAGTATTTT. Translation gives CASSLGTSAGDTQYF.

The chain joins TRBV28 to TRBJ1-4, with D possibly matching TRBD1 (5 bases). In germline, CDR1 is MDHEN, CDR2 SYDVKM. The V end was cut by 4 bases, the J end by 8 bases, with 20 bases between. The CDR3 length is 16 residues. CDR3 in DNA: TGTGCCAGCAGTTCGGGGGTATCGGCGCCTCGAGAAAAACTGTTTTTT. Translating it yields CASSSGVSAPREKLFF.

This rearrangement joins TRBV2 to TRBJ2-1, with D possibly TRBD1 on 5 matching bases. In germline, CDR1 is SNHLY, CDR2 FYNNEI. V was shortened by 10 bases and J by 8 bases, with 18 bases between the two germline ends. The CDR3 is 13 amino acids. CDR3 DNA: TGTGCCACCCCGGGTAGGGGATACGATGAGCAGTTCTTC. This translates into CATPGRGYDEQFF.

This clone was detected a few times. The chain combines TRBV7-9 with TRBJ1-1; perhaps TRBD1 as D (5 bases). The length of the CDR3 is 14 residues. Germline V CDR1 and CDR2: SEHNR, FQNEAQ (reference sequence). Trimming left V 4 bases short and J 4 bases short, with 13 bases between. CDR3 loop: CASSSIGGGTEAFF. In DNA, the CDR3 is TGTGCCAGCAGCTCCATCGGGGGAGGCACTGAAGCTTTCTTT.

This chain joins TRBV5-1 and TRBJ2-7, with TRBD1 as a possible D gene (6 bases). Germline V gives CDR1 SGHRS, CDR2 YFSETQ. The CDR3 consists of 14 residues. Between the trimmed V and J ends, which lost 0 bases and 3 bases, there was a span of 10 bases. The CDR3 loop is CASSLEGQNYEQYF. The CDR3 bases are TGCGCCAGCAGCTTGGAGGGACAAAACTACGAGCAGTACTTC.

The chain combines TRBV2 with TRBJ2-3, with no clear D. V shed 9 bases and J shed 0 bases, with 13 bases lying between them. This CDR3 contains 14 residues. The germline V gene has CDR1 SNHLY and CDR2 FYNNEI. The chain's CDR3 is CASSTLSSTDTQYF. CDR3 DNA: TGTGCCAGTTCGACACTCTCTAGCACAGATACGCAGTATTTT.

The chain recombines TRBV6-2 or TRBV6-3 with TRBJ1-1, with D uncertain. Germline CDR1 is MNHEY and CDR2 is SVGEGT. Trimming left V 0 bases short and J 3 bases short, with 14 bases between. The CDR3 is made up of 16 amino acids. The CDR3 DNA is TGTGCCAGCAGTTACTCGAGGGCCAACGGGTACACTGAAGCTTTCTTT. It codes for CASSYSRANGYTEAFF.

This CDR3 reads CASSVAHNEQYF. The CDR3, as DNA: TGTGCCAGCAGTGTTGCACATAACGAGCAGTACTTC. This chain connects TRBV2 to TRBJ2-7; D not certain. This CDR3 is built from 12 residues. Per germline, CDR1 SNHLY and CDR2 FYNNEI. Deletions cut 4 bases from V and 5 bases from J, with 9 bases between.